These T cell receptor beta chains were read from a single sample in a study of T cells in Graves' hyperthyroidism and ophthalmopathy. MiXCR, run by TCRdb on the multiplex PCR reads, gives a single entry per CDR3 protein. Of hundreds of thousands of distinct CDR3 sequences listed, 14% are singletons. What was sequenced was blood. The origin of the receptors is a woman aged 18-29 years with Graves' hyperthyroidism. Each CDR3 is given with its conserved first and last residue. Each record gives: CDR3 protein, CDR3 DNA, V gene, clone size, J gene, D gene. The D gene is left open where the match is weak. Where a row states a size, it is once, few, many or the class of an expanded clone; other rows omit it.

CDR3aa: CASSQDTASSGEQYF
CDR3nt: TGCGCCAGCAGCCAAGATACGGCAAGTTCTGGCGAGCAGTACTTC
v_gene: TRBV4-1
abundance: -
j_gene: TRBJ2-7
d_gene: -

CDR3aa: CASSPMTDNTEAFF
CDR3nt: TGCGCCAGCAGCCCAATGACAGATAACACTGAAGCTTTCTTT
v_gene: TRBV4-1
abundance: few
j_gene: TRBJ1-1
d_gene: -

CDR3aa: CASRTPTGELFF
CDR3nt: TGTGCCAGCAGGACCCCGACCGGGGAGCTGTTTTTT
v_gene: TRBV27
abundance: -
j_gene: TRBJ2-2
d_gene: -

CDR3aa: CASSGRQGLYEQYF
CDR3nt: TGTGCCAGCAGTGGGAGACAGGGACTCTACGAGCAGTACTTC
v_gene: TRBV2
abundance: few
j_gene: TRBJ2-7
d_gene: -

CDR3aa: CASSLQLDYGYTF
CDR3nt: TGTGCCAGCAGCCTCCAACTAGACTATGGCTACACCTTC
v_gene: TRBV28
abundance: many
j_gene: TRBJ1-2
d_gene: -

CDR3aa: CASSLGPSGSMDEQFF
CDR3nt: TGTGCCAGCAGCTTAGGTCCCAGCGGGAGTATGGATGAGCAGTTCTTC
v_gene: TRBV7-9
abundance: -
j_gene: TRBJ2-1
d_gene: TRBD2

CDR3aa: CASGKNTEAFF
CDR3nt: TGTGCCAGTGGAAAGAACACTGAAGCTTTCTTT
v_gene: TRBV19
abundance: -
j_gene: TRBJ1-1
d_gene: -

CDR3aa: CASSLAHTGELFF
CDR3nt: TGTGCCAGCAGCTTAGCGCACACCGGGGAGCTGTTTTTT
v_gene: TRBV7-2
abundance: many
j_gene: TRBJ2-2
d_gene: -

CDR3aa: CASSERPPGLAGPSSYNEQFF
CDR3nt: TGCGCCAGCAGTGAGAGACCGCCGGGACTAGCGGGTCCTTCCTCCTACAATGAGCAGTTCTTC
v_gene: TRBV10-1
abundance: many
j_gene: TRBJ2-1
d_gene: TRBD2

CDR3aa: CASRRQGAKETQYF
CDR3nt: TGTGCCAGCAGGAGACAGGGGGCCAAAGAGACCCAGTACTTC
v_gene: TRBV12-3/TRBV12-4
abundance: -
j_gene: TRBJ2-5
d_gene: TRBD1

CDR3aa: CSARDTSGSFNEQFF
CDR3nt: TGCAGTGCTAGAGATACAAGCGGGAGTTTCAATGAGCAGTTCTTC
v_gene: TRBV20-1
abundance: many
j_gene: TRBJ2-1
d_gene: TRBD2

CDR3aa: CASSISGLPHYEQYF
CDR3nt: TGTGCCAGTAGTATCTCGGGACTCCCGCACTACGAGCAGTACTTC
v_gene: TRBV19
abundance: many
j_gene: TRBJ2-7
d_gene: -

CDR3aa: CASSLGADEQFF
CDR3nt: TGTGCCAGCAGCTTAGGGGCGGATGAGCAGTTCTTC
v_gene: TRBV7-2
abundance: many
j_gene: TRBJ2-1
d_gene: -

CDR3aa: CASSQNREFRYGYTF
CDR3nt: TGCGCCAGCAGCCAGAACAGGGAATTTCGGTATGGCTACACCTTC
v_gene: TRBV4-1
abundance: few
j_gene: TRBJ1-2
d_gene: -

CDR3aa: CASSRKGGIGANVLTF
CDR3nt: TGTGCCAGCAGCCGAAAGGGGGGCATTGGGGCCAACGTCCTGACTTTC
v_gene: TRBV12-3/TRBV12-4
abundance: -
j_gene: TRBJ2-6
d_gene: -

CDR3aa: CASSQDHTSYEQYF
CDR3nt: TGTGCCAGCAGCCAAGATCATACCTCCTACGAGCAGTACTTC
v_gene: TRBV3-1
abundance: many
j_gene: TRBJ2-7
d_gene: -

CDR3aa: CASSIGGRGSINGYTF
CDR3nt: TGTGCCAGTAGTATAGGCGGCAGGGGGAGTATTAATGGCTACACCTTC
v_gene: TRBV19
abundance: few
j_gene: TRBJ1-2
d_gene: TRBD1

CDR3aa: CASSPRRTGILTDTQYF
CDR3nt: TGTGCCAGCAGCCCACGGAGGACAGGGATATTAACAGATACGCAGTATTTT
v_gene: TRBV7-9
abundance: many
j_gene: TRBJ2-3
d_gene: TRBD1